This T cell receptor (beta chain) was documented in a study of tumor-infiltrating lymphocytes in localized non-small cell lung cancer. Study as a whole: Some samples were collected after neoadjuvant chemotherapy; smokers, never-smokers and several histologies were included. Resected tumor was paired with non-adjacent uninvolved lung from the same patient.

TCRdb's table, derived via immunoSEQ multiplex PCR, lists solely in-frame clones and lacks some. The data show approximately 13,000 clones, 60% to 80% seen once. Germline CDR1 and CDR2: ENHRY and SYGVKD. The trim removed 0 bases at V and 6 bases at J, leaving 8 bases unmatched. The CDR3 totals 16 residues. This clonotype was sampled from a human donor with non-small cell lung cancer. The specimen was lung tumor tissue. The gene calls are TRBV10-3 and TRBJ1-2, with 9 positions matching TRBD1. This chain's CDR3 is CAISESDRGELNGYTF. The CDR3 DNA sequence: TGTGCCATCAGTGAGTCGGACAGGGGCGAACTCAATGGCTACACCTTC.